One sample yielded the 18 T cell receptor beta chains listed below, sequenced in a study of tumor-infiltrating lymphocytes in primary liver carcinoma. Researchers drew blood RNA from unsorted whole blood and extracted germline DNA as well. TCR beta cDNA came from approximately 0.55 ug total RNA, primed with a constant-region primer. Each TCR beta library was derived from three nested multiplex PCR rounds that employed slightly modified ARM-PCR. In the first two PCR rounds, TRBV1-TRBV30 forward primers were paired with a C-beta reverse primer, and each round lasted nine to ten cycles. TCRdb called the multiplex PCR reads again in MiXCR, with one record for every CDR3 protein. In the table there are about 310,000 distinct CDR3 sequences, roughly 60% of which are singletons. The sample was peripheral blood. The receptors originated from a woman in her twenties or thirties with primary liver carcinoma and hepatitis B virus infection.

With respect to this clonotype: The germline gene is not matched at one end of the junction; a read error may be the cause. This sequence joins TRBV11-1 and TRBJ1-2; D gene uncertain. CDR3 length: 15 residues. Germline CDR1 is SGHAT and CDR2 is FQDESV (reference sequence). CDR3 sequence (DNA): TGTACCAGCACACCTTCGACCGCGACGTCCTATGGCTACACCTTC. Translation: CTSTPSTATSYGYTF.

Written as DNA, the CDR3 is TGCAGCGTTGGGCACAGCGGGAGGGGAAGGTACAATGAGCAGTTCTTC. It specifies CSVGHSGRGRYNEQFF. The gene calls are TRBV29-1 and TRBJ2-1, with 10 bases fitting TRBD2. CDR1 is SQVTM and CDR2 is ANQGSEA in the germline V gene. V lost 4 bases to trimming and J lost 4 bases; unmatched junction nucleotides: 10. The CDR3 extends over 16 amino acids.

A few counts support this clonotype. V usage is TRBV4-2 and J usage is TRBJ2-5; 7 positions match TRBD2. Unmatched junction bases numbered 14, after V lost 4 bases and J lost 0 bases. CDR1 LGHNA and CDR2 YNFKEQ come from the germline V gene. This CDR3 contains 18 residues. CDR3 in amino acids: CASSPVSGDPSYQETQYF. The CDR3 DNA follows: TGTGCCAGCAGCCCAGTGAGCGGGGATCCTTCGTACCAAGAGACCCAGTACTTC.

On this clonotype: This may be a read error: a much more frequent sequence differs by one nucleotide. The chain employs TRBV29-1 and TRBJ2-2, with TRBD2 as a possible D gene (6 bases). V gave up 4 bases and J gave up 2 bases, with 17 bases separating them. Germline lookup yields CDR1 SQVTM and CDR2 ANQGSEA. This CDR3 contains 16 residues. In nucleotides, the CDR3 is TGCAGCGTTGTCTTGTGGGACGGGGGAAACACCGGGGAGCTGTTTTTT. Translation gives CSVVLWDGGNTGELFF.

The genes are TRBV6-5 and TRBJ1-4; no firm D call. The CDR3 is made up of 15 amino acids. Germline assignment: CDR1 MNHEY and CDR2 SVGAGI. V was shortened by 4 bases and J by 3 bases, with 12 bases between the two germline ends. DNA for the CDR3: TGTGCCAGCAGTTCCCGATTAGGTGCTAATGAAAAACTGTTTTTT. This codes for CASSSRLGANEKLFF.

The chain recombines TRBV30 with TRBJ2-7, with no clear D. The CDR3 loop spans 13 amino acids. CDR1 and CDR2 (germline): GTSNPN, SVGIG (reference sequence). V lost 0 bases, J lost 0 bases, and 6 bases lay in between. The CDR3 region is CAWSVSFSYEQYF. CDR3 bases: TGTGCCTGGAGTGTCAGTTTCTCCTACGAGCAGTACTTC.

This clonotype was recorded only once. A much more abundant neighbour one base away suggests this may be a read error. V gene TRBV6-6 combines with J gene TRBJ2-4; D not certain. The V gene lost 8 bases and the J gene lost 6 bases, with 11 bases spanning the gap. CDR3 length: 12 residues. Germline-derived CDR1 and CDR2 are MNHNY and SVGAGI (reference sequence). CDR3 bases: TGTGCCAGCGCCGACCCCAGAAACATTCAGTACTTC. Its translation is CASADPRNIQYF.

This chain links TRBV6-6 with TRBJ1-2, with TRBD1 as a possible D gene (5 bases). Germline CDR1 reads MNHNY; CDR2 reads SVGAGI (reference sequence). Trimming removed 0 bases from V and 11 bases from J, with 10 bases in between. The CDR3 sequence is 12 residues long. CDR3 sequence reads: CASSYSARGYTF. Here the CDR3 DNA reads TGTGCCAGCAGTTACTCGGCGAGGGGATACACCTTC.

Regarding this clonotype: A read error may be the cause here, since a much bigger clone is one base away. V usage is TRBV29-1 and J usage is TRBJ2-3; D ambiguous. CDR1 and CDR2 from the germline V gene are SQVTM and ANQGSEA. This CDR3 contains 17 residues. CDR3: CRVARLKTGLSTDTQYF. The CDR3, as DNA: TGCAGGGTTGCCCGCCTCAAGACGGGCCTTAGCACAGATACGCAGTATTTT.

This clonotype has just one count. The V gene is TRBV6-5, the J gene TRBJ1-1; D is unresolved. Trimming cost V 7 bases and J 3 bases, with 9 bases left between them. CDR3 length: 12 residues. The germline CDR1 and CDR2 sequences are MNHEY and SVGAGI. The CDR3 bases are TGTGCCAGCAACCCCCGGGACACTGAAGCTTTCTTT. Its protein is CASNPRDTEAFF.

V is TRBV6-5 and J is TRBJ2-2; D unresolved. V was clipped by 4 bases and J by 1 base, with 7 bases between them. Germline CDR1 MNHEY, CDR2 SVGAGI. The CDR3 extends over 14 amino acids. The chain's CDR3 is CASSSKLNTGELFF. The CDR3 bases are TGTGCCAGCAGTTCCAAATTGAACACCGGGGAGCTGTTTTTT.

This clonotype was detected only a few times. The chain combines TRBV12-3 or TRBV12-4 with TRBJ2-6, with 9 bases fitting TRBD1. The CDR3 length is 20 residues. After removal of 3 bases from V and 0 bases from J, the junction contained 12 bases not matched to a gene. This chain's CDR3 is CASSFTGTGNFHSGANVLTF. DNA for the CDR3: TGTGCCAGCAGTTTCACCGGGACAGGGAATTTCCACTCTGGGGCCAACGTCCTGACTTTC.

This clonotype was observed at least ten times. The chain uses TRBV4-3 and TRBJ2-1; TRBD2 aligns across 11 bases. The germline CDR1 and CDR2 sequences are LGHNA and YSLEER. This CDR3 region has 19 residues. The V gene end was trimmed by 1 base and the J gene end by 1 base; junction bases not matched to a gene: 9. CDR3 protein: CASSQVVLAGVVSYNEQFF. Written as DNA, the CDR3 is TGCGCCAGCAGCCAAGTTGTACTAGCGGGAGTCGTTTCCTACAATGAGCAGTTCTTC.

With regard to this clonotype: At one end the junction does not follow the germline gene, possibly because of a read error. The chain links TRBV28 to TRBJ2-2; 10 nucleotides agree with TRBD2. The CDR3 sequence is 16 residues long. Germline assignment: CDR1 MDHEN and CDR2 SYDVKM. CDR3 region: CASKGASGGTTGEPFF. The DNA of the CDR3 is TGTGCCAGCAAAGGCGCTAGCGGGGGAACCACCGGGGAGCCGTTTTTT.

Of note for this clonotype: The junction departs from the called germline gene at one end, perhaps through a read error. The rearrangement uses TRBV4-3 and TRBJ2-1; TRBD2 agrees at 12 bases. The CDR3 is made up of 15 amino acids. CDR1 is LGHNA, CDR2 YSLEER, per germline. Written as DNA, the CDR3 is TGCACCAGCAGCCATAGGACTAGCGGGACAAGTGAGCAGTTCTTC. Translated: CTSSHRTSGTSEQFF.

The chain combines TRBV12-3 or TRBV12-4 with TRBJ1-2, with 11 nucleotides matching TRBD1. The CDR3 is 15 residues long. V trimming: 5 bases; J trimming: 1 base; junction bases outside the gene matches: 3. In DNA, the CDR3 is TGTGCCAGCAGTCCGGGACAGGGGGTTAACTATGGCTACACCTTC. The encoded protein is CASSPGQGVNYGYTF.

The chain combines TRBV11-2 with TRBJ2-1; 12 bases agree with TRBD2. V trimming: 1 base; J trimming: 15 bases; junction bases outside the gene matches: 7. Germline CDR1 is SGHAT and CDR2 is FQNNGV. The CDR3 totals 14 residues. The CDR3, as DNA: TGTGCCAGCAGCTTAGTGACTAGCGGGAGCAAGCGGTTCTTC. This sequence encodes CASSLVTSGSKRFF.

A word on this clonotype: One junction end disagrees with the germline gene, perhaps due to a read error. The V gene is TRBV11-2, the J gene TRBJ2-7, with a tentative D call TRBD2 (7 bases). The CDR3 sequence is 16 residues long. The germline gives CDR1 SGHAT, CDR2 FQNNGV. The CDR3: CVSSFPEGGGGNEQYF. The CDR3 bases are TGTGTCAGCAGCTTTCCCGAAGGCGGGGGCGGCAACGAGCAGTACTTC.